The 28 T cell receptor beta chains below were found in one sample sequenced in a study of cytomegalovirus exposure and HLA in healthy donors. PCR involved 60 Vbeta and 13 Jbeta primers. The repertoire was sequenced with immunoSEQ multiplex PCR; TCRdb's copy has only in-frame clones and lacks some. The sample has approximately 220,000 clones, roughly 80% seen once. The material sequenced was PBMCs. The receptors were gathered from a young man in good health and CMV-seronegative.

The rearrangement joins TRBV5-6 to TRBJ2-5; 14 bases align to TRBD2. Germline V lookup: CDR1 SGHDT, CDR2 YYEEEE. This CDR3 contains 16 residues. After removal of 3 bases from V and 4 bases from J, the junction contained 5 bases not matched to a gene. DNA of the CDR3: TGTGCCAGCAGCTACCTCGGGACTAGCGGGGGAGAGACCCAGTACTTC. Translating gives CASSYLGTSGGETQYF.

CDR3 nucleotide sequence: TGTGCCATAGGGACGGGGGGCGTTAGCACAGATACGCAGTATTTT. Translation gives CAIGTGGVSTDTQYF. The chain uses TRBV10-3 and TRBJ2-3, with D tentatively TRBD2 (7 bases). The CDR3 length is 15 residues. The V end lost 9 bases, the J end lost 0 bases, and 16 bases lay between the germline ends. Germline CDR1 ENHRY, CDR2 SYGVKD.

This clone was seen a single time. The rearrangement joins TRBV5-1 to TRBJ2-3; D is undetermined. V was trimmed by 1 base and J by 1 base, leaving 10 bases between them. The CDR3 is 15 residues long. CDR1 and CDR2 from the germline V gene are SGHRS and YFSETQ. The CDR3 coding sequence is TGCGCCAGCAGCTTGATGCACTCCGGCACAGATACGCAGTATTTT. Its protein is CASSLMHSGTDTQYF.

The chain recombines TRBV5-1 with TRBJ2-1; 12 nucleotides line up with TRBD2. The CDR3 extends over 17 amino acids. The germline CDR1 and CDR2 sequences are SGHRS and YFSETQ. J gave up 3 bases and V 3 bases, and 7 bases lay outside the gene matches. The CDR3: CASSSGLAGLRYNEQFF. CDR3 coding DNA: TGCGCCAGCAGCTCCGGACTAGCGGGGCTCCGCTACAATGAGCAGTTCTTC.

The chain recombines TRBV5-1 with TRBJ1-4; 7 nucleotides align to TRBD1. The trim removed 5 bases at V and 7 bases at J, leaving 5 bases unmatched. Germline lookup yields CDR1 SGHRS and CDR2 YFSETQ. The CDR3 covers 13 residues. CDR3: CASSNRGGEKLFF. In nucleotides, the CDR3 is TGCGCCAGCAGTAACAGGGGAGGTGAAAAACTGTTTTTT.

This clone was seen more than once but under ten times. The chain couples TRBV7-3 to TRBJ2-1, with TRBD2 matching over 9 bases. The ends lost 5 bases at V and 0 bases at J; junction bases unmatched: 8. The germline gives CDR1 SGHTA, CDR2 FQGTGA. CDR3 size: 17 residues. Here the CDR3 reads CASSLQAGGSSYNEQFF. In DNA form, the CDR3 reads TGTGCCAGCAGCCTTCAAGCGGGAGGAAGCTCCTACAATGAGCAGTTCTTC.

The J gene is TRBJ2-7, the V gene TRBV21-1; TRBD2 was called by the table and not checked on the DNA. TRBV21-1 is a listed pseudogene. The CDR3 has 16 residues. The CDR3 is CASSLHRGRSSYEQYF. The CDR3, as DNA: TGTGCCAGCAGCCTACACCGGGGGAGAAGCTCCTACGAGCAGTACTTC.

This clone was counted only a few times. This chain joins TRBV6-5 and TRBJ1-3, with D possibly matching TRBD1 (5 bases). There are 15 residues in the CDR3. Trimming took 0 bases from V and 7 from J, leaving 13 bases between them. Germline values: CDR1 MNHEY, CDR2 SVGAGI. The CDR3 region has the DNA TGTGCCAGCAGTTACTCGGTGGCTCAGGGCAACACCATATATTTT. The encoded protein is CASSYSVAQGNTIYF.

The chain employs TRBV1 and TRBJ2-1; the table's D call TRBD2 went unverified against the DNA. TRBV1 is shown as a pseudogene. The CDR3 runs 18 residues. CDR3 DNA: TGCACCAGCAGCGTCCCAGGTAGCGGGGGGGTTTACTACAATGAGCAGTTCTTC. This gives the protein CTSSVPGSGGVYYNEQFF.

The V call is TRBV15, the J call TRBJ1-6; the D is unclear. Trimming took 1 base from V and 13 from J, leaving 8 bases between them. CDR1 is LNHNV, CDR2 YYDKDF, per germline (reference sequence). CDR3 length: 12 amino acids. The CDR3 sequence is CATSRVGFPLHF. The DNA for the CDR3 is TGTGCCACCAGCAGAGTCGGGTTCCCCCTCCACTTT.

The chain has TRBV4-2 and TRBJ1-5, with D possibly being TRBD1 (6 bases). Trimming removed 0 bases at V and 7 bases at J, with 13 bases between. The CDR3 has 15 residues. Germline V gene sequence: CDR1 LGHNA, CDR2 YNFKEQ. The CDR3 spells CASSQDDQGKQPQHF. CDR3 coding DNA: TGTGCCAGCAGCCAAGATGACCAGGGGAAACAGCCCCAGCATTTT.

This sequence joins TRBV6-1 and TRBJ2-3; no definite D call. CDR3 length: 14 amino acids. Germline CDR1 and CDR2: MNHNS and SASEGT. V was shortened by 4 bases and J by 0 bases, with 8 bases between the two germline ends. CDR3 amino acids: CASSGEVSTDTQYF. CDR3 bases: TGTGCCAGCAGTGGAGAGGTTAGCACAGATACGCAGTATTTT.

In DNA, the CDR3 is TGTGCCAGCATCGGCAGGCGAATTAACACTGAAGCTTTCTTT. Its translation: CASIGRRINTEAFF. The J gene is TRBJ1-1, the V gene TRBV2; D is unresolved. Germline CDR1 SNHLY, CDR2 FYNNEI. The ends were cut back, 7 bases at V and 2 bases at J, with 14 bases in the middle. There are 14 residues in the CDR3. Drawing the rest from reference TRBV2 and TRBJ1-1, the complete variable domain is EPEVTQTPSHQVTQMGQEVILRCVPISNHLYFYWYRQILGQKVEFLVSFYNNEISEKSEIFDDQFSVERPDGSNFTLKIRSTKLEDSAMYFCASIGRRINTEAFFGQGTRLTVV.

In nucleotides, the CDR3 is TGTGCCAGCAGCTTAACTGCGCGGGCACAAGAGACCCAGTACTTC. Protein: CASSLTARAQETQYF. The chain carries TRBV7-3 and TRBJ2-5; D may be TRBD2 (5 bases). V lost 0 bases and J lost 2, with 10 bases in between. Looked up from germline, CDR1 is SGHTA and CDR2 is FQGTGA. There are 15 residues in the CDR3.

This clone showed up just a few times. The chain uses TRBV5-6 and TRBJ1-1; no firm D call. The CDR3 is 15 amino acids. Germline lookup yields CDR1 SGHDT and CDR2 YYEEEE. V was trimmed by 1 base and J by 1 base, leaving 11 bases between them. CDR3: CASSLLQVANTEAFF. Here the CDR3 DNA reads TGTGCCAGCAGCTTGCTTCAGGTCGCGAACACTGAAGCTTTCTTT.

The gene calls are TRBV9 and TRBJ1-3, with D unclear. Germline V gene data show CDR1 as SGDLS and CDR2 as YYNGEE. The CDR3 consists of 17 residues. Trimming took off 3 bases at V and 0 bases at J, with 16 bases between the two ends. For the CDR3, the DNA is TGTGCCAGCAGCGGCCGTGTTTCAGGTACCTCTGGAAACACCATATATTTT. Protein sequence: CASSGRVSGTSGNTIYF. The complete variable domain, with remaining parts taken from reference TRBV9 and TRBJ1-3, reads DSGVTQTPKHLITATGQRVTLRCSPRSGDLSVYWYQQSLDQGLQFLIQYYNGEERAKGNILERFSAQQFPDLHSELNLSSLELGDSALYFCASSGRVSGTSGNTIYFGEGSWLTVV.

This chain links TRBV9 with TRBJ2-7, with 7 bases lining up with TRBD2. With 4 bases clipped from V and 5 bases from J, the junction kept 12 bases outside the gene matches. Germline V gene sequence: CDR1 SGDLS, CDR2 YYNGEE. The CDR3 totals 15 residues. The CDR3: CASSPSGGSLNEQYF. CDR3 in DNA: TGTGCCAGCAGCCCCTCCGGGGGGTCTTTAAACGAGCAGTACTTC.

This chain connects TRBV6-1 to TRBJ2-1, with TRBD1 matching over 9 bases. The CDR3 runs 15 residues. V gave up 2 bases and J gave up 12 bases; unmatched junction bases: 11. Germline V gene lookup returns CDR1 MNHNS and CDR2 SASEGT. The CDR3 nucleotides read TGTGCCAGCAGTGAACCCGGGACAGGGAGGTTGGGGCAGTTCTTC. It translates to CASSEPGTGRLGQFF.

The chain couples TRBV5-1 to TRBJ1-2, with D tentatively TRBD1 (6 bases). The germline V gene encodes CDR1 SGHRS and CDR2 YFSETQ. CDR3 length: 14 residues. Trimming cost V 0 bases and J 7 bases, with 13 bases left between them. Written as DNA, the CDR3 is TGCGCCAGCAGCTTGGCCGTTACAGGGCTTGGCTACACCTTC. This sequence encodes CASSLAVTGLGYTF.

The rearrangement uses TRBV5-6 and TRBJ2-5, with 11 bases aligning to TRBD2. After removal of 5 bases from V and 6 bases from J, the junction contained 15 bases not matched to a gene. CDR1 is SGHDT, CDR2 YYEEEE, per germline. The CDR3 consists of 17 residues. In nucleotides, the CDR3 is TGTGCCAGCAGTCAACGGGGTAGCGGGGGGGCTAGTAAGACCCAGTACTTC. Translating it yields CASSQRGSGGASKTQYF.

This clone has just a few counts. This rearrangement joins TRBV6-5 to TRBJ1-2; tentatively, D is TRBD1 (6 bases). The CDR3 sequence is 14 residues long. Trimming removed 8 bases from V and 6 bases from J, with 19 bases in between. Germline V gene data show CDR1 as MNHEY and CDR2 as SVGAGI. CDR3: CASHNGGAVDGYTF. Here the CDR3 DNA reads TGTGCCAGCCACAACGGGGGGGCGGTAGATGGCTACACCTTC.

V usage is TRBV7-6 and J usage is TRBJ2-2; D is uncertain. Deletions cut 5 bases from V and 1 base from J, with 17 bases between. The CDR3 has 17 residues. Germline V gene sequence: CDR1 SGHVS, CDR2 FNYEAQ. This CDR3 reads CASSLSGVILNTGELFF. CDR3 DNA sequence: TGTGCCAGCAGCCTAAGTGGTGTGATCTTGAACACCGGGGAGCTGTTTTTT.

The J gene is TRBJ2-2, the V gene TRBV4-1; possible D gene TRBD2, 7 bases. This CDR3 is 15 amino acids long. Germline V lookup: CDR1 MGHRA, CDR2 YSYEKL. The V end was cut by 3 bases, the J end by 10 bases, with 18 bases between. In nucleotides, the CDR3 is TGCGCCAGCAGCCACCCGGTACGGGGGGCAAAGGAGCTGTTTTTT. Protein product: CASSHPVRGAKELFF.

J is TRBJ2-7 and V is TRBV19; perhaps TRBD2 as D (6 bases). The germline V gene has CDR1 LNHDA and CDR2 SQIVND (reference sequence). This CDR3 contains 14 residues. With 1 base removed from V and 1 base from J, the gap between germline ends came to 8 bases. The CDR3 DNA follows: TGTGCCAGTAGTATAGGACGGGGGTCCTACGAGCAGTACTTC. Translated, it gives CASSIGRGSYEQYF. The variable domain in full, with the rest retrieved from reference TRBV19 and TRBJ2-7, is DGGITQSPKYLFRKEGQNVTLSCEQNLNHDAMYWYRQDPGQGLRLIYYSQIVNDFQKGDIAEGYSVSREKKESFPLTVTSAQKNPTAFYLCASSIGRGSYEQYFGPGTRLTVT.

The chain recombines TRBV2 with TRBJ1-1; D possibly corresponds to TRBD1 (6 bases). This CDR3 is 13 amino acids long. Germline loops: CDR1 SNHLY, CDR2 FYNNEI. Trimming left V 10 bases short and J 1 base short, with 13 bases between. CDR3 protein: CATLRGPNTEAFF. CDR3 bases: TGTGCCACCCTCAGGGGTCCGAACACTGAAGCTTTCTTT.

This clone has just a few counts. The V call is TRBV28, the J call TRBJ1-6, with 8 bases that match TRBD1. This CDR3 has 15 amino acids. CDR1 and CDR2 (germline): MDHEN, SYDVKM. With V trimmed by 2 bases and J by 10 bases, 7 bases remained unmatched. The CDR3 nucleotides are TGTGCCAGCAGTTTACTCCCAGGGGGCGGGTCACCCCTCCACTTT. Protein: CASSLLPGGGSPLHF.

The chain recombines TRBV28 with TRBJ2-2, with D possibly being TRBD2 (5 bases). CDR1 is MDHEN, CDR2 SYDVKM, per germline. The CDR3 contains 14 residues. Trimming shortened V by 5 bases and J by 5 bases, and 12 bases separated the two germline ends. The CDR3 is CASSPRRRTGELFF. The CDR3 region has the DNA TGTGCCAGCAGTCCTCGAAGGAGGACCGGGGAGCTGTTTTTT.

The CDR3 bases are TGTGCCAGCAGTTTAGGGACTAGCGGGGGCCCTTACAATGAGCAGTTCTTC. This gives the protein CASSLGTSGGPYNEQFF. The chain has TRBV28 and TRBJ2-1; 14 bases are a match to TRBD2. In germline, CDR1 is MDHEN, CDR2 SYDVKM. The CDR3 is made up of 17 amino acids. The V segment lost 2 bases and the J segment 4 bases; nucleotides outside the gene matches: 4.